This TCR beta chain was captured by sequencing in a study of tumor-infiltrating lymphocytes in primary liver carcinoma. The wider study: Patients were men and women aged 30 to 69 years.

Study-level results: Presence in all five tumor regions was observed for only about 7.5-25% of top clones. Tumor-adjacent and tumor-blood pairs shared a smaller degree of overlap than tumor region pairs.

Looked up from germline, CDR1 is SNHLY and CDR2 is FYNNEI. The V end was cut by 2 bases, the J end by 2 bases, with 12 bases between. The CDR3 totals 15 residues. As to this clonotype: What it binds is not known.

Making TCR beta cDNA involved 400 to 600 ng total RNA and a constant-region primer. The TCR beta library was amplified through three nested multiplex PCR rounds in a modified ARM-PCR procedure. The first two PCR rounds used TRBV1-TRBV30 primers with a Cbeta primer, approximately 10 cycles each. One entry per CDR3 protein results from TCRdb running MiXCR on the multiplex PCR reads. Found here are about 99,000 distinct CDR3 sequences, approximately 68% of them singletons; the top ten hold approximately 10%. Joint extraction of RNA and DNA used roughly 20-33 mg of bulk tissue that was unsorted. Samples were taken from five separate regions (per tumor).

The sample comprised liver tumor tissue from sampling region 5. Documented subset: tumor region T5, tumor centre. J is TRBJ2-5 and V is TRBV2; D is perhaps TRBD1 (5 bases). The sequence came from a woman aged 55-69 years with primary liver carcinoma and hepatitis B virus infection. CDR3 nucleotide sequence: TGTGCCAGCAGTGAATCTTGGACACAACAAGAGACCCAGTACTTC. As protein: CASSESWTQQETQYF.